This T cell receptor (beta chain) was recovered during a study of cytomegalovirus exposure and HLA in healthy donors (dated by TCRdb to 2016 to 2017). Notes on the research overall: An earlier analysis of several hundred of the donors reported over 250 Gb of sequence data and roughly 120 million unique TCR beta sequences obtained from about 179 million T cells. Donor age, sex, ethnicity and CMV serostatus were compiled together with the repertoire data. All discovery cohort repertoires had been generated on a single sequencing platform. An earlier analysis of 587 of the donors used high-throughput TCR beta sequencing to judge whether each TCR beta V gene segment behaved as functional or pseudogenic. Among the roughly 400 genotyped donors, approximately 82% belonged to the genetic ancestry cluster associated with self-reported Caucasian donors. Along with the approximately 620-subject first cohort, a separate validation cohort of over a hundred different subjects was used. Among roughly 400 genotyped donors of the cohort, an average of approximately 240,000 unique TCR beta nucleotide sequences was sequenced per donor, of which 15% to 20% were non-productive. The study combined high-throughput TCR immunosequencing, statistical association of individual TCRs with disease status, and machine learning to predict cytomegalovirus infection status. The T cell repertoires of 666 subjects were profiled by immunosequencing and related to cytomegalovirus serostatus. The study aimed to test whether cataloging public T cell receptors could reveal signatures of past pathogen exposure. In a later genetic analysis, genome-wide SNP genotypes for about 55% of the 666 donors were used, and that subset was treated as a discovery cohort. Roughly 5 DR-DQ haplotypes were treated as single units for association and clustering because of strong linkage in the cohort. Rather than using new phenotypic data, the later analysis identified candidate immune exposures from TCR beta sequences and from how often those sequences occurred across donors. Roughly 300 gigabases of sequencing data and 78 million or so unique TCR sequences were included in an early release covering several hundred HLA-typed donors. Class I and class II HLA loci were covered by the typing at four-digit resolution. To study patterns of TCR occurrence, a later analysis re-analyzed previously published TCR beta repertoires from just over 650 donors and added high-resolution HLA genotyping. Typing coverage varied by locus: about 620-630 donors for A, B, C, DRB1 and DQB1; 500 to 550 for DQA1; over 600 for DPA1; more than 450 for DPB1. Findings and caveats that apply to the study as a whole: Linkage disequilibrium might explain the correlated functional status among segregating V segments, but an unknown experimental factor could not be ruled out. Because HLA typing was unavailable for some donors at each locus, only the typed subset was used in association tests. A later analysis reported that several top co-occurrence clusters appeared linked to parvovirus B19, influenza, CMV and Epstein-Barr virus. This cohort had only TCR beta chains sequenced, and the lack of alpha or paired-chain data limited which features could be detected. In a later analysis, HLA-associated TCR beta chains were found to be more clonally expanded and to have lower generation probabilities than equally common non-associated chains. While some public TCRs were present in many individuals, most TCR sequences turned up only very rarely across donors. A total of 150 to 200 TCR beta chains were listed by the study as associated with cytomegalovirus. The earlier analysis of fewer than 750 of the donors excluded roughly 17 rarely observed V segments, including chromosome 9 orphons, because counts were too low. According to a later analysis, most CMV-associated TCR beta chains appeared to be HLA-restricted, and the HLA associations seemed to be driven largely by CMV exposure. Strong co-occurrence of HLA alleles, especially DR and DQ, made assigning TCR associations to individual alleles difficult. Sequencing depth was assumed to be roughly uniform across donors in the presence/absence analyses, though that assumption may not hold. The authors suggested that the approach could potentially be generalized to other disease states and immunological phenotypes. At a false discovery rate of 0.05, a later analysis linked fewer than 20,000 TCR beta sequences to specific HLA alleles. A group of highly shared sequence variants was considered likely to be a technical artifact of the sequencing pipeline. Because the 87-base-pair reads could not distinguish some IMGT-functional V segments, including TRBV6-2 and TRBV6-3, those segments were excluded. A later genetic analysis reported fewer N-insertions in productive TCRs among donors in an Asian-associated ancestry cluster than the approximately 700-donor mean. In both the original and validation cohorts, the classifier was reported to diagnose cytomegalovirus status with high specificity and sensitivity. The only immune exposure information available for the cohort was CMV serostatus. In an earlier analysis of several hundred of the donors, most TCR beta V segments were observed in productive rearrangements about 90% or about 30% of the time, broadly matching IMGT annotations. Three of the identified cytomegalovirus-associated TCR beta chains were confirmed in vitro to be specific for cytomegalovirus antigens. V-gene and J-gene trimming of TCR beta chains was associated with a missense DCLRE1C variant in a later genetic analysis, and the association was replicated in an independent cohort. A further reported finding was that TCR beta sequences accurately predicted the HLA-A and HLA-B alleles for most subjects in the first cohort. A later analysis found that TCR association rates varied across HLA loci, with DRB1 alleles showing the most associated TCRs and HLA-C alleles the fewest.

The cohort was made up of approximately 700 healthy bone marrow donors. All cohort members were sampled while nominally healthy, although unrecorded immune exposures were likely present. The donor tested CMV seronegative and was one of the 352 seronegative cohort members. A peripheral blood sample was provided by each donor, and peripheral blood mononuclear cells were used for TCR beta sequencing. Genomic DNA extraction from the blood cell samples was performed with the Qiagen DNeasy Blood Extraction Kit. Library preparation was by the immunoSEQ multiplex PCR assay. For the multiplex PCR, a mixture combining 60 forward primers for TCR Vbeta segments and 13 reverse primers for TCR Jbeta segments was used. Amplification of the CDR3 region of rearranged TCR beta genes was performed with a multiplex PCR assay on genomic DNA. The Illumina HiSeq System was used to sequence the amplified TCR beta libraries as 87-base-pair reads. As for how the authors treated the data: A later analysis counted approximately 84 million unique TCR beta chains across the roughly 700 repertoires, and 9 million to 14 million of these chains were shared by at least two donors. Raw reads were error-corrected and collapsed into unique sequences by a nearest-neighbor algorithm in which closely related sequences were merged to remove PCR and sequencing errors. V, D and J gene segments were assigned by aligning CDR3 sequences to IMGT reference sequences. For a sequence to be retained, a match of at least six nucleotides was required to both a V gene segment and a J gene segment. Rearrangements were classified as productive when the CDR3 lacked stop codons and remained in frame with V and J, and all other rearrangements were classified as non-productive. CDR3 was defined according to IMGT convention as the region running from the second conserved V-encoded cysteine to the conserved J-encoded phenylalanine. The earlier analysis of a few hundred of the donors excluded sequences that lacked an unambiguous match to a single V gene segment. An earlier analysis of a few hundred of the donors classified V segments as functional when productive rearrangements were above 56.7% and as segregating when the standard deviation between donors was above 5%. To diagnose cytomegalovirus status from the catalog of TCR beta chain sequences, a statistical classification framework was built. In a later analysis, TCR nucleotide sequences were compared against IMGT/GENE-DB human TR gene sequences so that V and J genes could be assigned. The TCRdist pipeline was used in a later analysis to assign CDR3 sequences and most-parsimonious VDJ recombination scenarios. A later analysis defined each TCR beta chain by its CDR3 amino acid sequence plus V-gene family, and excluded reads lacking a unique V-gene family. As a way to deal with suspected cross-contamination and a sequencing artifact, a later analysis dropped more than 500 nucleotide sequences that were highly shared and had low generation probability. In a later analysis, a clonal expansion index for each public chain was calculated from normalized within-repertoire ranks of inferred template counts. Generation probabilities in a later analysis came from a VDJ recombination model fitted to out-of-frame rearrangements, and those results were checked against IGoR. In a later analysis, TCR-TCR, TCR-HLA and TCR-CMV co-occurrence was scored with hypergeometric tests, and a repertoire-size bias correction was applied to TCR pairs. A later analysis estimated false discovery rates by permuting HLA or CMV assignments 20 times. A later analysis grouped co-occurring TCRs with DBSCAN, adding TCRdist sequence similarity when clustering within HLA-allele-positive subsets. Repertoires with fewer than 30,000 or more than 120,000 public chains were left out of co-occurrence clustering, as were a handful of repertoires with anomalous nucleotide sharing. TCRdb holds this immuneACCESS table with in-frame rearrangements only. Some clones are missing; in checked studies, unresolved V genes explain under half, and the rest has no known cause. That table supplies the V and J calls and clone size; D and trimming were determined from the DNA. The sample contains 130,000 to 150,000 clones, more than 75% of them found a single time. About 3.1% of the sample goes to the ten largest clones.

A note on this clone: What this receptor recognizes is not known. Per-base quality was not reported, and no clone a single base away is much larger than it.

CDR1 SGHDT and CDR2 YYEEEE were looked up in the germline V gene. V is clipped by 3 bases and J by 0 bases, and the sequence between their germline boundaries is 9 bases long. The CDR3, cysteine through phenylalanine, is 14 amino acids long. The only DNA kept is the CDR3, 42 bases in frame from the first base. The chain is made from TRBV5-6 and TRBJ1-1; TRBD1 is possibly the D segment (5 matching bases). Specimen: PBMCs. This TCR was sampled from a female donor in good health and CMV-seronegative. The DNA is as follows: TGTGCCAGCAGCTCGACAGTTATGAACACTGAAGCTTTCTTT. Its coded protein is CASSSTVMNTEAFF.